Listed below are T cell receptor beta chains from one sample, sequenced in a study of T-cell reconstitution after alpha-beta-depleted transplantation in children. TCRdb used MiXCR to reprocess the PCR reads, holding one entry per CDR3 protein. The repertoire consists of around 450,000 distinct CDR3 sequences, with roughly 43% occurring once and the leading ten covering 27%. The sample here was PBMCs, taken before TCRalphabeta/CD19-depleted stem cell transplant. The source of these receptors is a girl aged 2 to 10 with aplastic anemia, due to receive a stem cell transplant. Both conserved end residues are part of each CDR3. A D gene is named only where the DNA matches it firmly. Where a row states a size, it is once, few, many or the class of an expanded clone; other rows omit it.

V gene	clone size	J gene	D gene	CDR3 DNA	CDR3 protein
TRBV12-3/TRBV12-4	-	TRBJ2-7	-	TGTGCCAGCAGAACCGGGAGCACCTACGAGCAGTACTTC	CASRTGSTYEQYF
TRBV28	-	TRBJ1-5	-	TGTGCCAGCAGTTTAAGGAGGGGGGGTCAGCCCCAGCATTTT	CASSLRRGGQPQHF
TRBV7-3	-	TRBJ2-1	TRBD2	TGTGCCAGCAGCCCCTGGACTAGCCATGAGCAGTTCTTC	CASSPWTSHEQFF
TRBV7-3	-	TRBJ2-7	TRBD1	TGTGCCAGCAGCCTCGGGACAGGGAAGAGTAACGAGCAGTACTTC	CASSLGTGKSNEQYF
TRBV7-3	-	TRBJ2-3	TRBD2	TGTGCCAGCAGCTCTCACCCAACAGGGTTTAGCGGGGGTTACACGCAGTATTTT	CASSSHPTGFSGGYTQYF
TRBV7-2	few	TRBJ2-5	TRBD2	TGTGCCAGCAGCCCGTCGATCAGCGGGGGGGGCAGAGAGACCCAGTACTTC	CASSPSISGGGRETQYF
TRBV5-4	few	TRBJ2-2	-	TGTGCCAGCAGCTTGAGCGGTGGGACTGCCGGGGAGCTGTTTTTT	CASSLSGGTAGELFF
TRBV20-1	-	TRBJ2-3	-	TGCAGTGCTAGGGTTACAGATACGCAGTATTTT	CSARVTDTQYF
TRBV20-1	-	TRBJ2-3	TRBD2	TGCAGTGCTAGTGACCCCTTGACTAGCGGGTTTACAGATACGCAGTATTTT	CSASDPLTSGFTDTQYF
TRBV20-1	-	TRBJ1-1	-	TGCAGTGCTAGAGACGCAGGGAGGTCTGACACTGAAGCTTTCTTT	CSARDAGRSDTEAFF
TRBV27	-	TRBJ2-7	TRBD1	TGTGCCAGCAGTTTCCGACAGGGCGAGCAGTACTTC	CASSFRQGEQYF
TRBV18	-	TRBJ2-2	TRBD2	TGTGCCAGCTCACCACTGTCAGCGGGAGGCGCGAACACCGGGGAGCTGTTTTTT	CASSPLSAGGANTGELFF
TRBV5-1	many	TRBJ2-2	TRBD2	TGCGCCAGCGCCGTAGCGGGGGTGAACACCGGGGAGCTGTTTTTT	CASAVAGVNTGELFF
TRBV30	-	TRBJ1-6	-	TGTGCCTGGAAGCCCTATGCTTCACCCCTCCACTTT	CAWKPYASPLHF
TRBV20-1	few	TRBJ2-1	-	TGCAGTGCTATAATCTGGGGAGCAGGCAATGAGCAGTTCTTC	CSAIIWGAGNEQFF
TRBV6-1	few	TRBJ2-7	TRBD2	TGTGCCAGCAGTGATAGCGGGACCTACGAGCAGTACTTC	CASSDSGTYEQYF
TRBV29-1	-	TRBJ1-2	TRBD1	TGCAGCATACCAGACAGGGTTGGTGGCTACACCTTC	CSIPDRVGGYTF
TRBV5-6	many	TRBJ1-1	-	TGTGCCAGCAGGATTGACAGATACACTGAAGCTTTCTTT	CASRIDRYTEAFF
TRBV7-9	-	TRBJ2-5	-	TGTGCCAGCAGCCCCTCAGAGCGAGGGACCCAGTACTTC	CASSPSERGTQYF
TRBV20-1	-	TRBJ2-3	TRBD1	TGCAGTGCTAAGACAGGGTTTGACCCAGATACGCAGTATTTT	CSAKTGFDPDTQYF
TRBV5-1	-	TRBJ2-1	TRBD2	TGCGCCAGCAGCGGGCCCGGGACTAGCGGGAGGGGGGCCTACAATGAGCAGTTCTTC	CASSGPGTSGRGAYNEQFF
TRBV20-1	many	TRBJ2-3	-	TGCAGTGCTTATCCCCGACTAGAGAGGACAGATACGCAGTATTTT	CSAYPRLERTDTQYF
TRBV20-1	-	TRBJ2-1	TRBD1	TGCAGTGCCCGGACAGGGGTTATCGATGAGCAGTTCTTC	CSARTGVIDEQFF
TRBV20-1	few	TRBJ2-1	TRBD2	TGCAGTGCTAAGGGGATTAACGGACTAGCGGGAGCCGATGAGCAGTTCTTC	CSAKGINGLAGADEQFF
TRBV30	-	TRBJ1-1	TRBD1	TGTGCCTGGCAGGGGGCGGGCACTGAAGCTTTCTTT	CAWQGAGTEAFF
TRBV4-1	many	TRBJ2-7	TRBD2	TGCGCCAGCAGCCAACGACTAGCGGGAGAAAGTGAGCAGTACTTC	CASSQRLAGESEQYF
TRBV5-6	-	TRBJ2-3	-	TGTGCCAGCAGCTTGGTGCGAGGCGGGATCAGCACAGATACGCAGTATTTT	CASSLVRGGISTDTQYF
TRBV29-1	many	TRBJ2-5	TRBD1	TGCAGCGGATTTTCGGGACAGACTACGCGGCCCCGCGAGTACTTC	CSGFSGQTTRPREYF
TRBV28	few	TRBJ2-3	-	TGTGCCAGCAGCCAGAACGGGGGCCCGGATACGCAGTATTTT	CASSQNGGPDTQYF
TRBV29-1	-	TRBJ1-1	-	TGCAGCGTTGAAGCTGGTAAGGCAGGAGGATTGGCTTTCTTT	CSVEAGKAGGLAFF
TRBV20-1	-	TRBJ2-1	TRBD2	TGCAGTGCTAGAGTAGAGGCTAGCGGGAATACCTACAATGAGCAGTTCTTC	CSARVEASGNTYNEQFF